Presented here are 30 T cell receptor beta chains from one specimen sequenced in a study of blood T cell repertoires in COVID-19. Clones were sequenced by immunoSEQ multiplex PCR, and TCRdb holds only the in-frame ones, with some missing. The sample includes 230,000 or so clones, 86% of them seen just once. The source material was PBMCs or T cells enriched from blood (not recorded which). All receptors come from a woman between 40 and 55 years old with acute COVID-19.

As DNA, the CDR3 is TGTGCCAGCAGTGAGACTAGCGGGGCCTACAATGAGCAGTTCTTC. Encoded protein: CASSETSGAYNEQFF. The rearrangement joins TRBV6-4 to TRBJ2-1; the match to TRBD2 covers 11 bases. This CDR3 comprises 15 residues. Looked up from germline, CDR1 is MRHNA and CDR2 is SNTAGT. J lost 2 bases, V lost 3 bases, and 0 bases had no gene match.

This sequence joins TRBV25-1 and TRBJ1-4; possible D gene TRBD1, 6 bases. Germline V lookup: CDR1 MGHDK, CDR2 SYGVNS. This CDR3 comprises 15 residues. Deletions cut 1 base from V and 5 bases from J, with 11 bases between. The chain's CDR3 is CASSELTGSNEKLFF. Here the CDR3 DNA reads TGTGCCAGCAGTGAATTGACAGGTTCAAATGAAAAACTGTTTTTT.

V gene TRBV19 combines with J gene TRBJ1-6, with 8 bases matching TRBD1. Trimming took 8 bases from V and 7 from J; bases not matched to a gene: 4. CDR3 length: 13 amino acids. The germline CDR1 and CDR2 sequences are LNHDA and SQIVND (reference sequence). The CDR3: CASDRGSNSPLHF. The CDR3 DNA reads as TGTGCCAGTGACAGGGGCTCGAATTCACCCCTCCACTTT.

The gene calls are TRBV12-3 or TRBV12-4 and TRBJ1-2, with D unresolved. The CDR3 has 13 residues. V was clipped by 2 bases and J by 3 bases, with 7 bases between them. The CDR3 sequence is CASSLHPDYGYTF. The CDR3 bases are TGTGCCAGCAGTTTACACCCGGACTATGGCTACACCTTC.

This clone was seen a handful of times. The CDR3 loop reads CASSGSEGYTF. The CDR3 DNA reads as TGTGCCAGCAGTGGGTCCGAGGGCTACACCTTC. V and J are TRBV25-1 and TRBJ1-2, with unresolved D. CDR1 is MGHDK, CDR2 SYGVNS, per germline. The CDR3 totals 11 residues. Trimming removed 4 bases from V and 8 bases from J, with 8 bases in between.

The J gene is TRBJ1-5, the V gene TRBV2; perhaps TRBD1 as D (5 bases). This CDR3 has 14 amino acids. V lost 1 base to trimming and J lost 7 bases, with 11 bases between them. CDR1 and CDR2 from the germline V gene are SNHLY and FYNNEI. The CDR3 region has the DNA TGTGCCAGCAGTGAAGACAGGTCCGCACAGCCCCAGCATTTT. It yields the protein CASSEDRSAQPQHF.

The chain is built from TRBV14 and TRBJ1-3, with D uncertain. Germline CDR1 and CDR2: SGHDN and FVKESK. V was clipped by 1 base and J by 4 bases, with 14 bases between them. The CDR3 has 16 amino acids. This CDR3 is CASSQAGRQFGNTIYF. CDR3 sequence (DNA): TGTGCCAGCAGCCAAGCTGGCCGCCAGTTCGGAAACACCATATATTTT.

The V gene is TRBV9, the J gene TRBJ1-6; TRBD1 agrees at 8 bases. With V trimmed by 4 bases and J by 7 bases, 13 bases remained unmatched. The length of the CDR3 is 17 residues. Germline CDR1 reads SGDLS; CDR2 reads YYNGEE. CDR3 nucleotide sequence: TGTGCCAGCAGCCCAAAGCAGGGGGCAGCTATCAATTCACCCCTCCACTTT. Its protein is CASSPKQGAAINSPLHF.

The chain uses TRBV9 and TRBJ1-4; D not certain. The germline V gene has CDR1 SGDLS and CDR2 YYNGEE. The V and J ends lost 2 bases and 3 bases respectively, with 11 bases between them. The CDR3 extends over 15 amino acids. CDR3 sequence reads: CASSVSVKANEKLFF. CDR3 bases: TGTGCCAGCAGCGTTAGCGTAAAGGCTAATGAAAAACTGTTTTTT. Drawing the rest from reference TRBV9 and TRBJ1-4, the complete variable domain is DSGVTQTPKHLITATGQRVTLRCSPRSGDLSVYWYQQSLDQGLQFLIQYYNGEERAKGNILERFSAQQFPDLHSELNLSSLELGDSALYFCASSVSVKANEKLFFGSGTQLSVL.

The rearrangement uses TRBV5-5 and TRBJ1-3; no clear D. V was pared by 0 bases and J by 4 bases, with 8 bases between. Germline CDR1 SGHKS, CDR2 YYEKEE (reference sequence). The CDR3 is made up of 14 amino acids. CDR3 in amino acids: CASSLGVRGNTIYF. The CDR3 nucleotides are TGTGCCAGCAGCTTGGGCGTCAGGGGAAACACCATATATTTT.

The chain couples TRBV7-9 to TRBJ2-7; D is unresolved. The germline gives CDR1 SEHNR, CDR2 FQNEAQ (reference sequence). The length of the CDR3 is 13 residues. Trimming removed 2 bases from V and 1 base from J, with 6 bases in between. In DNA, the CDR3 is TGTGCCAGCAGCTTACTAAATTCCTACGAGCAGTACTTC. Protein: CASSLLNSYEQYF. The whole variable domain, filled in from reference TRBV7-9 and TRBJ2-7, reads DTGVSQNPRHKITKRGQNVTFRCDPISEHNRLYWYRQTLGQGPEFLTYFQNEAQLEKSRLLSDRFSAERPKGSFSTLEIQRTEQGDSAMYLCASSLLNSYEQYFGPGTRLTVT.

The table lists this clone with a count of one. V usage is TRBV6-5 and J usage is TRBJ1-1, with 7 bases lining up with TRBD1. V was clipped by 7 bases and J by 4 bases; unmatched bases: 12. The CDR3 covers 15 residues. Looked up from germline, CDR1 is MNHEY and CDR2 is SVGAGI. The CDR3 loop is CASTDPRGPGTEAFF. CDR3 DNA sequence: TGTGCCAGCACCGACCCAAGGGGGCCGGGCACTGAAGCTTTCTTT.

V usage is TRBV6-5 and J usage is TRBJ1-1; D is perhaps TRBD1 (6 bases). From germline, CDR1 is MNHEY and CDR2 SVGAGI. The CDR3 runs to 15 residues. V dropped 6 bases and J dropped 0 bases, with 14 bases sitting between them. The CDR3 loop is CASSSGAYVNTEAFF. The CDR3 DNA reads TGTGCCAGCAGCTCAGGGGCGTACGTGAACACTGAAGCTTTCTTT.

J is TRBJ1-1 and V is TRBV11-3; D unclear. Trimming shortened V by 5 bases and J by 5 bases, and 12 bases separated the two germline ends. Per the germline V gene, CDR1 is SGHNT and CDR2 is YENEEA. The CDR3 totals 13 residues. The CDR3 here is CASSPPGRTEAFF. CDR3 in DNA: TGTGCCAGCAGCCCACCGGGTCGAACTGAAGCTTTCTTT. The full variable domain, with the rest looked up from reference TRBV11-3 and TRBJ1-1, is EAGVVQSPRYKIIEKKQPVAFWCNPISGHNTLYWYLQNLGQGPELLIRYENEEAVDDSQLPKDRFSAERLKGVDSTLKIQPAELGDSAVYLCASSPPGRTEAFFGQGTRLTVV.

The chain combines TRBV10-3 with TRBJ1-1; a weak D match, TRBD1 (6 bases). Germline V CDR1 and CDR2: ENHRY, SYGVKD. The CDR3 runs to 16 residues. Trimming removed 0 bases at V and 1 base at J, with 12 bases between. CDR3 nucleotides: TGTGCCATCAGTGAGTCGGTGGGGGGGGCGAACACTGAAGCTTTCTTT. Translating gives CAISESVGGANTEAFF.

The chain couples TRBV19 to TRBJ1-1, with a tentative D call TRBD1 (6 bases). Germline V gives CDR1 LNHDA, CDR2 SQIVND (reference sequence). The CDR3 extends over 17 amino acids. Trimming cost V 6 bases and J 3 bases, with 23 bases left between them. The CDR3 here is CASSAARGARGYTEAFF. CDR3 bases: TGTGCCAGTAGCGCGGCTCGGGGGGCGCGAGGGTACACTGAAGCTTTCTTT.

The rearrangement joins TRBV11-2 to TRBJ2-7; D ambiguous. The CDR3 loop spans 15 amino acids. Germline loops: CDR1 SGHAT, CDR2 FQNNGV. Trimming removed 4 bases at V and 3 bases at J, with 16 bases between. CDR3 sequence: CASSSSQLSGYEQYF. CDR3 coding DNA: TGTGCCAGCAGCTCCTCTCAGCTCTCGGGCTACGAGCAGTACTTC.

The CDR3, as DNA: TGTGCCAGCAGCGCGGGGGACAGGACAGTCTATGGCTACACCTTC. It is translated as CASSAGDRTVYGYTF. V usage is TRBV9 and J usage is TRBJ1-2; 8 bases align to TRBD1. The CDR3 runs to 15 residues. Per germline, CDR1 SGDLS and CDR2 YYNGEE. Trimming took 3 bases from V and 4 from J; bases not matched to a gene: 8.

Turning to this clone: Other DNA sequences in the same sample also yield this CDR3. This rearrangement joins TRBV5-1 to TRBJ1-2, with 8 bases identical to TRBD1. Germline CDR1 and CDR2: SGHRS and YFSETQ. Trimming removed 0 bases from V and 0 bases from J; junction bases left unmatched: 1. This CDR3 region has 15 residues. The CDR3 protein is CASSLARGPNYGYTF. As DNA, the CDR3 is TGCGCCAGCAGCTTGGCCAGGGGGCCTAACTATGGCTACACCTTC.

The V and J genes are TRBV15 and TRBJ2-2; 7 bases are shared with TRBD1. Germline V gene sequence: CDR1 LNHNV, CDR2 YYDKDF (reference sequence). CDR3 size: 16 residues. V dropped 0 bases and J dropped 6; count of bases not matched to a gene: 7. The CDR3 nucleotides are TGTGCCACCAGCAGAGATGAGGGGGCGCGTTCCGGGGAGCTGTTTTTT. It specifies CATSRDEGARSGELFF.

The rearrangement uses TRBV4-1 and TRBJ2-3; 7 nucleotides match TRBD1. Per the germline V gene, CDR1 is MGHRA and CDR2 is YSYEKL. Trimming cost V 0 bases and J 2 bases; bases outside gene matches: 11. The CDR3 sequence is 18 residues long. Here the CDR3 DNA reads TGCGCCAGCAGCCAAGATCCACAGGGGACCTATTTCACAGATACGCAGTATTTT. Translating it yields CASSQDPQGTYFTDTQYF.

The J gene is TRBJ1-3, the V gene TRBV11-2; a weak D match, TRBD1 (5 bases). V lost 5 bases and J 1 base, leaving 9 bases between the germline ends. Germline V gives CDR1 SGHAT, CDR2 FQNNGV. This CDR3 is 14 amino acids long. CDR3: CASSLKGSGNTIYF. CDR3 in DNA: TGTGCCAGCAGCCTTAAGGGGTCTGGAAACACCATATATTTT.

V is TRBV6-5 and J is TRBJ1-6; D call uncertain. CDR1 is MNHEY, CDR2 SVGAGI, per germline. The CDR3 consists of 16 residues. Trimming cost V 4 bases and J 1 base, with 11 bases left between them. CDR3 in amino acids: CASSWEGWSYNSPLHF. In nucleotides, the CDR3 is TGTGCCAGCAGTTGGGAGGGATGGTCCTATAATTCACCCCTCCACTTT.

This chain links TRBV5-1 with TRBJ2-3, with 13 positions matching TRBD2. The CDR3 has 20 amino acids. Trimming removed 1 base from V and 3 bases from J; junction bases left unmatched: 14. Germline V CDR1 and CDR2: SGHRS, YFSETQ. The DNA for the CDR3 is TGCGCCAGCAGCTTGACGACTAGCGGGGGGCCCCGCCCAAGGACAGATACGCAGTATTTT. This codes for CASSLTTSGGPRPRTDTQYF.

CDR3 bases: TGCGCCAGCAGCCCCATCGGGGGGGCCCTCTATGAGCAGTTCTTC. It codes for CASSPIGGALYEQFF. The chain recombines TRBV4-1 with TRBJ2-1; 8 bases map to TRBD2. The CDR3 has 15 amino acids. V lost 4 bases, J lost 8 bases, and 10 bases stayed unmatched. Germline lookup yields CDR1 MGHRA and CDR2 YSYEKL.

The V call is TRBV25-1, the J call TRBJ1-5; D is ambiguous. Germline CDR1 is MGHDK and CDR2 is SYGVNS. Trimming left V 5 bases short and J 2 bases short, with 4 bases between. CDR3 length: 12 residues. CDR3 residues: CASSSGNQPQHF. The CDR3 region has the DNA TGTGCCAGCAGTTCCGGCAATCAGCCCCAGCATTTT.

This clone showed up just once. The chain is built from TRBV25-1 and TRBJ2-2, with 7 bases lining up with TRBD1. The CDR3 runs to 14 residues. V shed 8 bases, J shed 3 bases, and the junction held 6 bases outside the gene matches. CDR1 and CDR2 (germline): MGHDK, SYGVNS. CDR3 bases: TGTGCCAGCGGTGGACAGGCATACACCGGGGAGCTGTTTTTT. Its protein is CASGGQAYTGELFF.

In this sample, this clone turned up a few times. The V gene is TRBV13, the J gene TRBJ1-1, with 8 bases matching TRBD1. V lost 7 bases, J lost 0 bases, and 10 bases stayed unmatched. The CDR3 runs 16 residues. Germline values: CDR1 PRHDT, CDR2 FYEKMQ (reference sequence). The CDR3 is CASTNDRGLMNTEAFF. CDR3 DNA sequence: TGTGCCAGCACCAATGACAGGGGCCTTATGAACACTGAAGCTTTCTTT.

V usage is TRBV6-5 and J usage is TRBJ1-5; 7 bases map to TRBD1. Germline-derived CDR1 and CDR2 are MNHEY and SVGAGI. Unmatched junction bases numbered 9, after V lost 5 bases and J lost 5 bases. The CDR3 length is 15 residues. The CDR3 region is CASSPQGRGHQPQHF. The CDR3 nucleotides are TGTGCCAGCAGTCCTCAAGGTAGGGGGCATCAGCCCCAGCATTTT.

DNA of the CDR3: TGTGCCAGCAGCTCCCAGGGCGGCGGAGGGTCGGGGTCTGGTGAGCAGTTCTTC. This codes for CASSSQGGGGSGSGEQFF. This rearrangement joins TRBV9 to TRBJ2-1; a possible D gene is TRBD2 (6 bases). Germline V gene sequence: CDR1 SGDLS, CDR2 YYNGEE. Deletions cut 4 bases from V and 9 bases from J, with 29 bases between. The CDR3 sequence is 18 residues long.